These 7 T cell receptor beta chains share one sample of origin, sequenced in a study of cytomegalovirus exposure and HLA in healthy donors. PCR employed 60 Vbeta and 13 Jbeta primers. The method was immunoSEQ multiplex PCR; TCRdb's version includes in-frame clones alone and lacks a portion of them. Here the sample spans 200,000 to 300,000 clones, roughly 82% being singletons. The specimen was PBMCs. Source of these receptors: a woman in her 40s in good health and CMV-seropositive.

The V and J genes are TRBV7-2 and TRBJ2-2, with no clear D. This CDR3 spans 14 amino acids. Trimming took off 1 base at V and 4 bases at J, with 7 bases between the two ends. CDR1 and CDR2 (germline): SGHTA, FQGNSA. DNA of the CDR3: TGTGCCAGCAGCTTAGGAGCTCCCACCGGGGAGCTGTTTTTT. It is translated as CASSLGAPTGELFF. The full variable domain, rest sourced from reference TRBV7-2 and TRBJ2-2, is GAGVSQSPSNKVTEKGKDVELRCDPISGHTALYWYRQSLGQGLEFLIYFQGNSAPDKSGLPSDRFSAERTGGSVSTLTIQRTQQEDSAVYLCASSLGAPTGELFFGEGSRLTVL.

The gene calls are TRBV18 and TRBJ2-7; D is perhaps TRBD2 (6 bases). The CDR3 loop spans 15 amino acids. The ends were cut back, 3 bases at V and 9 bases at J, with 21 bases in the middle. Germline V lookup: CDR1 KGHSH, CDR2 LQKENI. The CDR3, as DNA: TGTGCCAGCTCACCTCCGAAGTGGCGGGATGGCGGGCAGTACTTC. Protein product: CASSPPKWRDGGQYF.

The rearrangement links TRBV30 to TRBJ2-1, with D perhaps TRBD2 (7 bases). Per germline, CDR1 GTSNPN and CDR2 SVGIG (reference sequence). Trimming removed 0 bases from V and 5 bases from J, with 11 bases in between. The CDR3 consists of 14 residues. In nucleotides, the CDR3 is TGTGCCTGGAGTGTAACGGGGGGCAACAATGAGCAGTTCTTC. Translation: CAWSVTGGNNEQFF.

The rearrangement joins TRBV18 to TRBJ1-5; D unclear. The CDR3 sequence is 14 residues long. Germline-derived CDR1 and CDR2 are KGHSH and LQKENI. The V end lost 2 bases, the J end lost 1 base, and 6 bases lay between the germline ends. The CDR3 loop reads CASSPGGSNQPQHF. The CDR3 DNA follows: TGTGCCAGCTCACCAGGAGGGAGCAATCAGCCCCAGCATTTT.

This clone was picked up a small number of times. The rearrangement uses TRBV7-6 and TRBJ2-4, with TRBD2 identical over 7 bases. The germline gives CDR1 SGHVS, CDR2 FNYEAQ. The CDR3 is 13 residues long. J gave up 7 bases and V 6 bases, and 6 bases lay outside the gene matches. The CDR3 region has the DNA TGTGCCAGCAGTACCGGGGGGTTGAACATTCAGTACTTC. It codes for CASSTGGLNIQYF.

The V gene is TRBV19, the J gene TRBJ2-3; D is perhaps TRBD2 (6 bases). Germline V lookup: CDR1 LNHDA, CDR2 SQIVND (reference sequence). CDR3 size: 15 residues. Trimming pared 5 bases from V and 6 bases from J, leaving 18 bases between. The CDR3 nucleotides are TGTGCCAGTAGTCGCGGCGGGACGGATATGGATACGCAGTATTTT. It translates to CASSRGGTDMDTQYF.

The CDR3 coding sequence is TGTGCCAGCAGTAAAGACGGACAGAACACTGAAGCTTTCTTT. Its protein is CASSKDGQNTEAFF. This chain joins TRBV6-1 and TRBJ1-1, with D tentatively TRBD1 (5 bases). Germline loops: CDR1 MNHNS, CDR2 SASEGT. The CDR3 is 14 residues long. V was shortened by 5 bases and J by 1 base, with 11 bases between the two germline ends.